Shown below are 31 T cell receptor beta chains from a single sample sequenced in a study of CD8 T cells in Susac syndrome. The RNA, about 0.5 to 1 ug, was put through reverse transcription using random hexamers. Each CDR3 protein is one row after TCRdb ran MiXCR on the immunoSEQ multiplex PCR reads. The table lists tens of thousands of distinct CDR3 sequences, more than 80% of them singletons, with approximately 0.21% in the top ten. Input material: CD8+ T cells from PBMCs. These receptors came from a human donor in good health.

The chain carries TRBV6-1 and TRBJ1-1, with D tentatively TRBD1 (6 bases). The CDR3 sequence is 15 residues long. V lost 2 bases to trimming and J lost 4 bases, with 14 bases between them. The germline V gene encodes CDR1 MNHNS and CDR2 SASEGT. CDR3 amino acids: CASSEWTAPGTEAFF. DNA of the CDR3: TGTGCCAGCAGTGAATGGACAGCCCCTGGCACTGAAGCTTTCTTT.

V and J are TRBV6-2 or TRBV6-3 and TRBJ2-3; the D is unclear. Trimming shortened V by 6 bases and J by 2 bases, and 12 bases separated the two germline ends. Germline V gene data show CDR1 as MNHEY and CDR2 as SVGEGT. The CDR3 covers 14 residues. The CDR3 DNA is TGTGCCAGCAGGGCCAGGCCGTACACAGATACGCAGTATTTT. Encoded protein: CASRARPYTDTQYF.

The chain carries TRBV9 and TRBJ2-5, with D perhaps TRBD1 (6 bases). The CDR3 consists of 18 residues. The V gene lost 0 bases and the J gene lost 4 bases, with 22 bases spanning the gap. Per germline, CDR1 SGDLS and CDR2 YYNGEE. The CDR3 reads CASSVDGGGRGGSETQYF. CDR3 coding DNA: TGTGCCAGCAGCGTAGATGGGGGCGGCAGGGGTGGATCAGAGACCCAGTACTTC.

The chain uses TRBV7-9 and TRBJ2-1; no clear D gene. The CDR3 runs to 12 residues. Trimming removed 8 bases at V and 12 bases at J, with 17 bases between. Germline CDR1 reads SEHNR; CDR2 reads FQNEAQ (reference sequence). The CDR3 DNA sequence: TGTGCCAGCTCCCGAACCCAGCCGGGGCAGTTCTTC. It specifies CASSRTQPGQFF.

V usage is TRBV12-3 or TRBV12-4 and J usage is TRBJ2-5; the match to TRBD2 covers 7 bases. The CDR3 totals 16 residues. Unmatched junction bases numbered 16, after V lost 7 bases and J lost 5 bases. As DNA, the CDR3 is TGTGCCAGCACCCCGTGGGGGAGGGGAGCTCCGGAGACCCAGTACTTC. Its translation: CASTPWGRGAPETQYF.

The chain carries TRBV27 and TRBJ2-7, with 10 bases identical to TRBD1. Germline V gene lookup returns CDR1 MNHEY and CDR2 SMNVEV (reference sequence). CDR3 length: 15 amino acids. V shed 2 bases and J 3 bases; nucleotides not matched to a gene: 4. CDR3 DNA: TGTGCCAGCAGTTTAGCCGGGACAGGGGACTACGAGCAGTACTTC. Its translation is CASSLAGTGDYEQYF.

This rearrangement joins TRBV4-3 to TRBJ1-1; no clear D. CDR1 and CDR2 (germline): LGHNA, YSLEER. V dropped 0 bases and J dropped 7 bases, with 9 bases sitting between them. The CDR3 is 13 residues long. CDR3 protein: CASSQDGTSEAFF. CDR3 DNA: TGCGCCAGCAGCCAAGATGGAACAAGTGAAGCTTTCTTT.

This chain links TRBV11-2 with TRBJ2-1, with TRBD2 identical over 11 bases. Germline V gives CDR1 SGHAT, CDR2 FQNNGV. The CDR3 runs 16 residues. V lost 5 bases, J lost 6 bases, and 9 bases stayed unmatched. The CDR3 coding sequence is TGTGCCAGCAGCCCAGGTAGCGGGGGGGCCATCAATGAGCAGTTCTTC. Amino acids: CASSPGSGGAINEQFF.

Only a few counts were recorded for this clonotype. The rearrangement uses TRBV12-3 or TRBV12-4 and TRBJ2-7, with D perhaps matching TRBD2 (5 bases). The CDR3 loop spans 16 amino acids. With 6 bases removed from V and 2 bases from J, the gap between germline ends came to 20 bases. CDR3 nucleotide sequence: TGTGCCAGCAGCCCTCCACCCTCTCCCGGGGCCTACGAGCAGTACTTC. Translating it yields CASSPPPSPGAYEQYF.

This rearrangement joins TRBV29-1 to TRBJ2-7, with no clear D. The CDR3 loop spans 12 amino acids. V was pared by 6 bases and J by 3 bases, with 12 bases between. CDR1 and CDR2 (germline): SQVTM, ANQGSEA. The CDR3 DNA is TGCAGCGTCGAAACAAACGACTACGAGCAGTACTTC. Amino acid sequence: CSVETNDYEQYF.

This chain uses TRBV7-8 with TRBJ2-7; TRBD1 matches 7 bases. The trim removed 5 bases at V and 4 bases at J, leaving 5 bases unmatched. Germline V gene data show CDR1 as SGHVS and CDR2 as FQNEAQ. This CDR3 has 13 amino acids. CDR3 sequence reads: CASSLEQGYEQYF. Written as DNA, the CDR3 is TGTGCCAGCAGCCTAGAACAGGGGTACGAGCAGTACTTC.

The chain has TRBV20-1 and TRBJ1-2; 8 bases are shared with TRBD1. Germline CDR1 reads DFQATT; CDR2 reads SNEGSKA (reference sequence). After removal of 6 bases from V and 3 bases from J, the junction contained 6 bases not matched to a gene. The CDR3 is 13 residues long. The CDR3 coding sequence is TGCAGTGCGCAGGACAGGGATGACTATGGCTACACCTTC. Translated: CSAQDRDDYGYTF.

This chain joins TRBV2 and TRBJ2-2; D remains unclear. This CDR3 comprises 15 residues. Germline CDR1 reads SNHLY; CDR2 reads FYNNEI. Deletions cut 2 bases from V and 0 bases from J, with 7 bases between. The CDR3 DNA sequence: TGTGCCAGCAGTGAAAGAGAGGCGAACACCGGGGAGCTGTTTTTT. Translating it yields CASSEREANTGELFF. Together with reference TRBV2 and TRBJ2-2, the CDR3 gives the full variable domain: EPEVTQTPSHQVTQMGQEVILRCVPISNHLYFYWYRQILGQKVEFLVSFYNNEISEKSEIFDDQFSVERPDGSNFTLKIRSTKLEDSAMYFCASSEREANTGELFFGEGSRLTVL.

The V gene is TRBV4-1, the J gene TRBJ2-2, with TRBD1 matching 7 bases. J was trimmed by 7 bases and V by 9 bases; bases with no gene match: 8. The CDR3 consists of 13 residues. Germline loops: CDR1 MGHRA, CDR2 YSYEKL. The CDR3 region is CASKQGSGGELFF. DNA of the CDR3: TGCGCCAGTAAACAGGGGTCGGGCGGGGAGCTGTTTTTT.

The chain employs TRBV5-1 and TRBJ2-1, with D perhaps given as TRBD1 or TRBD2 (5 bases each). The CDR3 runs 14 residues. Trimming shortened V by 2 bases and J by 7 bases, and 13 bases separated the two germline ends. CDR1 is SGHRS and CDR2 is YFSETQ in the germline V gene. CDR3 nucleotides: TGCGCCAGCAGCTTCGGGACGGGACCAAATGAGCAGTTCTTC. It is translated as CASSFGTGPNEQFF.

This rearrangement joins TRBV7-9 to TRBJ2-7; no clear D. CDR1 SEHNR and CDR2 FQNEAQ come from the germline V gene (reference sequence). The CDR3 loop spans 12 amino acids. V was clipped by 2 bases and J by 6 bases, with 8 bases between them. CDR3 loop: CASSLNLPEQYF. In nucleotides, the CDR3 is TGTGCCAGCAGCTTAAACTTACCCGAGCAGTACTTC.

The CDR3 nucleotides are TGTGCCAGCAGCCCTAGCGGCGGGGGACGCAATGAGCAGTTCTTC. Protein: CASSPSGGGRNEQFF. The chain has TRBV7-9 and TRBJ2-1; TRBD2 matches 7 bases. The V segment lost 5 bases and the J segment 6 bases; nucleotides outside the gene matches: 10. This CDR3 is 15 amino acids long. Germline-derived CDR1 and CDR2 are SEHNR and FQNEAQ (reference sequence).

The rearrangement links TRBV4-2 to TRBJ2-3, with D uncertain. CDR3 length: 15 residues. The germline CDR1 and CDR2 sequences are LGHNA and YNFKEQ. The V and J ends lost 0 bases and 2 bases respectively, with 9 bases between them. The CDR3 DNA reads TGTGCCAGCAGCCAAGAGTTCCAGGCCACAGATACGCAGTATTTT. It yields the protein CASSQEFQATDTQYF.

This sequence joins TRBV28 and TRBJ2-7; 7 bases match TRBD1. The CDR3 spans 16 residues. V was pared by 4 bases and J by 0 bases, with 9 bases of the junction left unmatched. Germline V gives CDR1 MDHEN, CDR2 SYDVKM. The CDR3 sequence is CASSYHRDRDSYEQYF. The CDR3 bases are TGTGCCAGCAGTTATCACCGAGACAGGGACTCCTACGAGCAGTACTTC.

The chain combines TRBV7-9 with TRBJ2-3; D not certain. Germline CDR1 and CDR2: SEHNR and FQNEAQ (reference sequence). The CDR3 is 12 amino acids. V dropped 4 bases and J dropped 3 bases, with 5 bases sitting between them. The CDR3 DNA follows: TGTGCCAGCAGCTCCGTGACAGATACGCAGTATTTT. Its translation: CASSSVTDTQYF.

The V and J genes are TRBV7-6 and TRBJ1-3; D unclear. Germline V gene sequence: CDR1 SGHVS, CDR2 FNYEAQ. The V gene lost 3 bases and the J gene lost 0 bases, with 15 bases spanning the gap. CDR3 size: 17 residues. This chain's CDR3 is CASSFGPDFFSGNTIYF. CDR3 in DNA: TGTGCCAGCAGCTTTGGTCCGGACTTCTTCTCTGGAAACACCATATATTTT.

This clonotype was detected only once. The V gene is TRBV14, the J gene TRBJ2-5; D gene unclear. The CDR3 consists of 14 residues. CDR1 and CDR2 from the germline V gene are SGHDN and FVKESK. V lost 4 bases, J lost 5 bases, and 14 bases lay in between. The CDR3 nucleotides read TGTGCCAGCAGCCCCCATGGCGGTCCGGAGACCCAGTACTTC. It encodes CASSPHGGPETQYF.

For this clonotype: The junction shows a germline mismatch at one end, possibly a read error. The V gene is TRBV12-3 or TRBV12-4, the J gene TRBJ1-3, with D unresolved. The CDR3 runs 13 residues. This CDR3 is CASGTTSENTIYF. In DNA form, the CDR3 reads TGTGCCAGCGGCACTACCTCTGAAAACACCATATATTTT.

V and J are TRBV11-2 and TRBJ2-5, with a tentative D call TRBD2 (5 bases). Germline V gene data show CDR1 as SGHAT and CDR2 as FQNNGV. This CDR3 region has 15 residues. The V end lost 3 bases, the J end lost 3 bases, and 14 bases lay between the germline ends. The CDR3 protein is CASSFGRAGKETQYF. The CDR3 region has the DNA TGTGCCAGCAGCTTTGGACGGGCCGGGAAAGAGACCCAGTACTTC.

This clonotype was recorded once. The rearrangement joins TRBV30 to TRBJ2-1, with no clear D. The germline V gene encodes CDR1 GTSNPN and CDR2 SVGIG (reference sequence). The CDR3 is 12 residues long. With 0 bases removed from V and 5 bases from J, the gap between germline ends came to 5 bases. CDR3: CAWSVTDNEQFF. In DNA, the CDR3 is TGTGCCTGGAGTGTAACGGACAATGAGCAGTTCTTC.

The gene calls are TRBV27 and TRBJ1-1, with D unclear. This CDR3 comprises 13 residues. Per germline, CDR1 MNHEY and CDR2 SMNVEV (reference sequence). Trimming pared 0 bases from V and 0 bases from J, leaving 2 bases between. The CDR3 DNA reads TGTGCCAGCAGTTTATCTGTGAACACTGAAGCTTTCTTT. Protein sequence: CASSLSVNTEAFF.

This clonotype was seen just once. The CDR3 bases are TGCAGCGTTGAAGGGGGAGTAGGAGATGAAAAACTGTTTTTT. This codes for CSVEGGVGDEKLFF. V gene TRBV29-1 combines with J gene TRBJ1-4; no firm D call. From germline, CDR1 is SQVTM and CDR2 ANQGSEA. CDR3 size: 14 residues. V lost 1 base and J lost 6, with 12 bases in between.

V gene TRBV7-9 combines with J gene TRBJ2-7; TRBD2 is a possible D gene (6 bases). Looked up from germline, CDR1 is SEHNR and CDR2 is FQNEAQ (reference sequence). V was trimmed by 5 bases and J by 2 bases, leaving 16 bases between them. This CDR3 has 15 residues. The CDR3 spells CASSDRDSLAYEQYF. CDR3 bases: TGTGCCAGCAGCGACCGGGACTCTCTTGCCTACGAGCAGTACTTC.

The chain has TRBV6-5 and TRBJ1-1, with D hard to call. This CDR3 comprises 12 residues. Between the trimmed V and J ends, which lost 2 bases and 5 bases, there was a span of 6 bases. CDR1 MNHEY and CDR2 SVGAGI come from the germline V gene. CDR3 amino acids: CASSYIGTEAFF. Written as DNA, the CDR3 is TGTGCCAGCAGTTACATCGGGACTGAAGCTTTCTTT.

The chain carries TRBV6-1 and TRBJ1-5, with D possibly TRBD1 on 6 matching bases. Trimming left V 3 bases short and J 2 bases short, with 11 bases between. The length of the CDR3 is 15 residues. CDR1 MNHNS and CDR2 SASEGT come from the germline V gene. The DNA for the CDR3 is TGTGCCAGCAGTGAGGCGGGGGCGGGCAATCAGCCCCAGCATTTT. Its protein is CASSEAGAGNQPQHF.

This clonotype was detected once. The chain employs TRBV28 and TRBJ1-4, with 7 bases lining up with TRBD1. Germline V gene sequence: CDR1 MDHEN, CDR2 SYDVKM. The CDR3 is 15 amino acids. Germline trimming cut 5 bases from V and 5 bases from J; bases unmatched to any gene: 8. CDR3 DNA sequence: TGTGCCAGCAGTACCTTAGGACAGGAGAATGAAAAACTGTTTTTT. Protein sequence: CASSTLGQENEKLFF.